Listed below are T cell receptor beta chains from one sample, sequenced in a study of human T cells and chemical hapten exposure. TCRdb used MiXCR to reprocess the RACE reads, holding one entry per CDR3 protein. The sample consists of about 82,000 distinct CDR3 sequences, about an eighth of them appearing once. Sample: whole blood, taken in connection with sensitization to the hapten diphenylcyclopropenone (DPC). These receptors were taken from a woman between 50 and 59 years old with alopecia areata. Some clones in this sample may be carry-over from other donors' samples. The CDR3 runs from the conserved cysteine through the conserved F or W. D genes are given only for firm matches. Expanded clones get a size class; other rows say once, few or many, or leave the size out.

>.|.|TRBV6-5|TRBJ2-1
TGTGCCAGCAGTTACTCGAGAGTGGCGGGAGAGCAGTTCTTC
CASSYSRVAGEQFF
>TRBD2|few|TRBV10-2|TRBJ2-1
TGCGCCAGCAGTCGGACTAGCGGGGAGCAGTTCTTC
CASSRTSGEQFF
>TRBD2|many|TRBV7-6|TRBJ2-3
TGTGCCAGCAGCTTAGCCGGATGGGGGGGGCCCGGGACTAGTGCTACGCAGTATTTT
CASSLAGWGGPGTSATQYF
>TRBD2|many|TRBV7-8|TRBJ2-1
TGTGCCAGCAGCTCAGGGACTAGCGGGAGTAAGCAGTTCTTC
CASSSGTSGSKQFF
>.|many|TRBV18|TRBJ1-6
TGTGCCAGCGCGTATACAACCGGTGATTCACCCCTCCACTTT
CASAYTTGDSPLHF
>.|.|TRBV11-1|TRBJ2-7
TGTGCCAGCAGCTCTCCCTCCGGGACCAGTTACGAGCAGTACTTC
CASSSPSGTSYEQYF
>TRBD1|many|TRBV20-1|TRBJ1-2
TGCAGTGCTAGAGATCCTATGGGACAGAGCTATGGCTACACCTTC
CSARDPMGQSYGYTF
>.|few|TRBV6-6|TRBJ1-1
TGTGCCAGCAGTTATGGTGGCGGGGACACTGAAGCTTTCTTT
CASSYGGGDTEAFF
>.|many|TRBV11-2|TRBJ1-4
TGTGCCAGCAGCCCAATGGGGCAGGGTAATGAAAAACTGTTTTTT
CASSPMGQGNEKLFF
>TRBD1|many|TRBV30|TRBJ2-1
TGTGCCTGGGTTGCCCGGGACAGGCCTACCTACAATGAGCAGTTCTTC
CAWVARDRPTYNEQFF
>.|few|TRBV29-1|TRBJ1-1
TGCAGCGTTGCCCCCAGGGGAATCGACACTGAAGCTTTCTTT
CSVAPRGIDTEAFF
>.|.|TRBV30|TRBJ1-5
TGTGCCTGGAGTGGGGGAGGTAGTGAGCCCCAGCATTTT
CAWSGGGSEPQHF
>.|many|TRBV29-1|TRBJ1-5
TGCAGCGTCGGGGGTAGCAATCAGCCCCAGCATTTT
CSVGGSNQPQHF
>.|many|TRBV11-2|TRBJ1-5
TGTGCCAGCAGCTTAGGACGGTTGGGCAGCAATCAGCCCCAGCATTTT
CASSLGRLGSNQPQHF
>.|.|TRBV9|TRBJ2-7
TGTGCCAGCAGCGTAGGCAACAGCCTTTACGAGCAGTACTTC
CASSVGNSLYEQYF
>.|many|TRBV18|TRBJ2-7
TGTGCCAGCTCACCAAGTAACAGCTACGAGCAGTACTTC
CASSPSNSYEQYF
>TRBD2|.|TRBV19|TRBJ2-1
TGTGCCAGTAGTATCCTAGCGGGAGGGCCGGGTGAGCAGTTCTTC
CASSILAGGPGEQFF
>TRBD2|few|TRBV2|TRBJ2-7
TGTGCCAGCAGTGACATAGCGGGAGGGTCCTACGAGCAGTACTTC
CASSDIAGGSYEQYF
>.|many|TRBV29-1|TRBJ1-4
TGCAGCGTGGAACAGGCTACTAATGAAAAACTGTTTTTT
CSVEQATNEKLFF
>TRBD2|few|TRBV6-2/TRBV6-3|TRBJ2-7
TGTGCCAGCAGCCGAGGGACTAGCGGGTCCTACGAGCAGTACTTC
CASSRGTSGSYEQYF
>.|.|TRBV20-1|TRBJ1-4
TGCAGTGCCTACGGGACGTGGGAAGAAAAACTGTTTTTT
CSAYGTWEEKLFF
>.|many|TRBV7-9|TRBJ2-1
TGTGCCAGCAGCTTGGACACAAGACCCCACAATGAGCAGTTCTTC
CASSLDTRPHNEQFF
>.|few|TRBV20-1|TRBJ2-3
TGCAGTGCTATAACTGGTGCTAGCACAGATACGCAGTATTTT
CSAITGASTDTQYF
>.|.|TRBV6-2/TRBV6-3|TRBJ2-7
TGTGCCAGCAGTTACGTCCGGGACCCCCTCGAGCAGTACTTC
CASSYVRDPLEQYF
>TRBD1|many|TRBV10-2|TRBJ1-2
TGCGCCAGCAGAGGGAACAGGGGAGCTGGCTACACCTTC
CASRGNRGAGYTF
>.|many|TRBV4-2|TRBJ1-1
TGTGCCAGCAGCCAAGTTGGAGTGTTACGGACAACGAACACTGAAGCTTTCTTT
CASSQVGVLRTTNTEAFF
>.|.|TRBV5-1|TRBJ1-1
TGCGCCAGCAGCCCGGGATACGAGGTAGTTTTGACTGAAGCTTTCTTT
CASSPGYEVVLTEAFF
>TRBD1|.|TRBV20-1|TRBJ2-7
TGCAGTGCTAGTAATCCAGGGGGCTCCTACGAGCAGTACTTC
CSASNPGGSYEQYF
>.|few|TRBV3-1|TRBJ1-1
TGTGCCAGCAGCCAAGATTGGGACCAAGCTTTCTTT
CASSQDWDQAFF
>TRBD1|many|TRBV10-2|TRBJ1-1
TGCGCCAGCAGTGATGGCCGGACAGGGGGGCGCGGAGCTTTCTTT
CASSDGRTGGRGAFF
>.|many|TRBV20-1|TRBJ2-1
TGCAGTGCCAGGGGGACTAGAATAACAGATGAGCAGTTCTTC
CSARGTRITDEQFF
>.|many|TRBV29-1|TRBJ2-1
TGCAGCGCTATGGAGGGAGGCAATGAGCAGTTCTTC
CSAMEGGNEQFF
>.|.|TRBV3-1|TRBJ2-2
TGTGCCAGCAGCCAAGATAGCGGCACCGGGGAGCTGTTTTTT
CASSQDSGTGELFF
>.|few|TRBV18|TRBJ1-4
TGTGCCAGCTCATCCGCCGGGTTTGGTGAAAAACTGTTTTTT
CASSSAGFGEKLFF
>.|many|TRBV9|TRBJ2-1
TGTGCCAGCAGCGGCGGGACTTACAATGAGCAGTTCTTC
CASSGGTYNEQFF
>.|.|TRBV2|TRBJ2-1
TGTGCCAGCAGTGAAGCGTCCAGGTACAATGAGCAGTTCTTC
CASSEASRYNEQFF
>.|.|TRBV7-2|TRBJ2-5
TGTGCCAGCAGCTCCCTCTCTAGCCCCCGGGAGACCCAGTACTTC
CASSSLSSPRETQYF
>TRBD1|.|TRBV29-1|TRBJ1-1
TGCAGCGGACAGACAGGGGGTGACACTGAAGCTTTCTTT
CSGQTGGDTEAFF
>.|few|TRBV3-1|TRBJ1-2
TGTGCCAGCAGCCAAGCCGACAGGAGGGGTGTTAACTATGGCTACACCTTC
CASSQADRRGVNYGYTF
>TRBD2|few|TRBV5-1|TRBJ2-3
TGCGCCAGCAGCTTGAGGACTAGCGGGATCATTACAGATACGCAGTATTTT
CASSLRTSGIITDTQYF
>.|many|TRBV20-1|TRBJ1-3
TGCAGTGCTCTACAGGCAGACACCATATATTTT
CSALQADTIYF